The 9 T cell receptor beta chains in this list originate from one sample, sequenced in a study of T-cell memory formation after mild COVID-19. TCRdb independently ran MiXCR on the 5' RACE reads; one entry per CDR3 protein. Of 450,000 to 700,000 distinct CDR3 sequences listed, over 15% were seen once; the top ten hold around 12%. The source material was PBMCs or a T cell subset sorted from them (not recorded which). The receptors originated from an adult woman who had mild COVID-19 (a few samples of this study predate the infection). Cell type and time point are not known.

This chain connects TRBV5-5 to TRBJ2-5; 12 positions match TRBD2. V shed 2 bases and J 1 base; nucleotides not matched to a gene: 3. This CDR3 is 16 amino acids long. Germline V gene sequence: CDR1 SGHKS, CDR2 YYEKEE (reference sequence). Written as DNA, the CDR3 is TGTGCCAGCAGCTTCGGACTAGCGGGGTCCCAAGAGACCCAGTACTTC. Encoded protein: CASSFGLAGSQETQYF.

This chain joins TRBV23-1 and TRBJ2-3; D is ambiguous. Being an ORF, TRBV23-1 has a function that is uncertain. V was shortened by 3 bases and J by 5 bases, with 9 bases between the two germline ends. CDR3 length: 13 residues. The CDR3 reads CASSHPSRDTQYF. The CDR3 region has the DNA TGCGCCAGCAGTCATCCCTCCCGAGATACGCAGTATTTT.

This chain connects TRBV7-9 to TRBJ2-2; TRBD1 is a possible D gene (6 bases). Trimming removed 5 bases at V and 5 bases at J, with 12 bases between. Looked up from germline, CDR1 is SEHNR and CDR2 is FQNEAQ (reference sequence). The CDR3 totals 14 residues. This CDR3 reads CASSPQGLTGELFF. CDR3 in DNA: TGTGCCAGCAGCCCTCAGGGGTTAACCGGGGAGCTGTTTTTT.

This clonotype came up a few times. The chain employs TRBV5-6 and TRBJ2-7, with 7 bases that match TRBD2. The CDR3 sequence is 20 residues long. V gave up 4 bases and J gave up 3 bases; unmatched junction bases: 25. The germline V gene has CDR1 SGHDT and CDR2 YYEEEE. This CDR3 is CASSGGGESPRGFSGYEQYF. CDR3 nucleotide sequence: TGTGCCAGCAGCGGGGGGGGAGAGTCCCCCCGGGGGTTTTCGGGCTACGAGCAGTACTTC. Looking up the rest from reference TRBV5-6 and TRBJ2-7 gives the full variable domain: DAGVTQSPTHLIKTRGQQVTLRCSPKSGHDTVSWYQQALGQGPQFIFQYYEEEERQRGNFPDRFSGHQFPNYSSELNVNALLLGDSALYLCASSGGGESPRGFSGYEQYFGPGTRLTVT.

In this sample, this clonotype turned up a few times. This sequence joins TRBV5-1 and TRBJ1-4; D not resolved. The CDR3 sequence is 16 residues long. Between the trimmed V and J ends, which lost 4 bases and 2 bases, there was a span of 15 bases. CDR1 is SGHRS and CDR2 is YFSETQ in the germline V gene. The chain's CDR3 is CASSPWQTGTNEKLFF. CDR3 DNA: TGCGCCAGCAGCCCCTGGCAGACGGGCACTAATGAAAAACTGTTTTTT.

This clonotype was recorded a few times. J is TRBJ2-5 and V is TRBV12-3 or TRBV12-4; TRBD1 aligns across 7 bases. CDR3 length: 14 residues. The ends lost 10 bases at V and 4 bases at J; junction bases unmatched: 12. In DNA form, the CDR3 reads TGTGCCACCTCCATGGCAGGGGGTGGAGAGACCCAGTACTTC. Its protein is CATSMAGGGETQYF.

V is TRBV6-1 and J is TRBJ1-1; a possible D gene is TRBD1 (5 bases). Germline CDR1 reads MNHNS; CDR2 reads SASEGT. The CDR3 totals 13 residues. Trimming removed 10 bases from V and 4 bases from J, with 16 bases in between. The CDR3 is CAIRPSGGTEAFF. The CDR3 DNA is TGTGCCATCCGGCCCTCCGGGGGCACTGAAGCTTTCTTT.

This clonotype was seen only a few times. The rearrangement uses TRBV11-2 and TRBJ2-2, with D possibly matching TRBD2 (6 bases). Germline V gene lookup returns CDR1 SGHAT and CDR2 FQNNGV. This CDR3 contains 16 residues. The V end was cut by 5 bases, the J end by 0 bases, with 13 bases between. The CDR3, as DNA: TGTGCCAGCAGCCCTTTTGCGGGACCGAACACCGGGGAGCTGTTTTTT. It translates to CASSPFAGPNTGELFF.

The chain recombines TRBV7-9 with TRBJ1-2; perhaps TRBD1 as D (6 bases). The CDR3 extends over 13 amino acids. Trimming stripped 10 bases from V and 1 base from J, with 13 bases between. CDR1 and CDR2 from the germline V gene are SEHNR and FQNEAQ (reference sequence). The CDR3 region is CAIRGPNNYGYTF. In DNA, the CDR3 is TGTGCCATTCGGGGGCCGAATAACTATGGCTACACCTTC.